Below, 8 T cell receptor beta chains from the same sample are listed, as sequenced in a study of T-cell memory formation after mild COVID-19. MiXCR was run by TCRdb on the 5' RACE reads, yielding one entry per CDR3 protein. This table holds roughly 130,000 distinct CDR3 sequences, approximately 17% found once. Specimen: PBMCs or a T cell subset sorted from them (not recorded which). The receptor source for this set is a man younger than 30 who had mild COVID-19 (a few samples of this study predate the infection). Cell type and time point are not known.

V is TRBV4-1 and J is TRBJ2-1; D gene uncertain. Germline V lookup: CDR1 MGHRA, CDR2 YSYEKL. V was pared by 2 bases and J by 7 bases, with 9 bases between. This CDR3 has 13 residues. DNA of the CDR3: TGCGCCAGCAGCCAAATCCGGCCTAATGAGCAGTTCTTC. It specifies CASSQIRPNEQFF.

This clonotype came up a few times. The V and J genes are TRBV5-1 and TRBJ2-1; TRBD1 aligns across 8 bases. CDR1 SGHRS and CDR2 YFSETQ come from the germline V gene. The CDR3 runs to 15 residues. V was clipped by 5 bases and J by 0 bases; unmatched bases: 4. The CDR3: CASRATGDSYNEQFF. The CDR3 DNA reads TGCGCCAGCAGGGCGACAGGGGACTCCTACAATGAGCAGTTCTTC.

The CDR3 DNA is TGTGCCAGCAGGTTTCAAGGGTTCAATGAGCAGTTCTTC. Residues: CASRFQGFNEQFF. The chain couples TRBV6-5 to TRBJ2-1; D is unclear. V lost 6 bases, J lost 6 bases, and 12 bases lay in between. Per the germline V gene, CDR1 is MNHEY and CDR2 is SVGAGI. The CDR3 loop spans 13 amino acids.

The V call is TRBV12-3 or TRBV12-4, the J call TRBJ2-1, with 9 bases identical to TRBD2. The CDR3 consists of 16 residues. V shed 1 base, J shed 7 bases, and the junction held 8 bases outside the gene matches. The CDR3 DNA sequence: TGTGCCAGCAGTTTAGGTCTAGCGGGGCCCCTTAATGAGCAGTTCTTC. It specifies CASSLGLAGPLNEQFF.

V is TRBV5-1 and J is TRBJ1-6; 9 bases agree with TRBD1. Losses at the gene ends were 4 bases for V and 5 bases for J; bases not matched to a gene: 4. CDR1 SGHRS and CDR2 YFSETQ come from the germline V gene. There are 15 residues in the CDR3. The CDR3 DNA follows: TGCGCCAGCAGCCCCTGGACAGGGGATAATTCACCCCTCCACTTT. It translates to CASSPWTGDNSPLHF.

The V call is TRBV4-3, the J call TRBJ2-7; D possibly corresponds to TRBD1 (6 bases). The CDR3 runs 14 residues. V was clipped by 4 bases and J by 4 bases, with 14 bases between them. The germline V gene has CDR1 LGHNA and CDR2 YSLEER. CDR3 residues: CASSRTPQGYEQYF. CDR3 bases: TGCGCCAGCAGCCGGACCCCCCAGGGGTACGAGCAGTACTTC.

This clonotype has just a few counts. The rearrangement joins TRBV5-1 to TRBJ2-4, with 7 nucleotides matching TRBD1. Trimming removed 4 bases from V and 6 bases from J; junction bases left unmatched: 4. CDR3 length: 13 amino acids. Germline assignment: CDR1 SGHRS and CDR2 YFSETQ. CDR3 sequence: CASSRQGSNIQYF. CDR3 in DNA: TGCGCCAGCAGCCGACAGGGATCAAACATTCAGTACTTC.

The CDR3 region has the DNA TGTGCCAGCAGGGGAGACAGGGGCAATTTACTGAACACTGAAGCTTTCTTT. This sequence encodes CASRGDRGNLLNTEAFF. This sequence joins TRBV7-2 and TRBJ1-1, with 8 bases that match TRBD1. Trimming took 6 bases from V and 0 from J; bases not matched to a gene: 12. The CDR3 is 17 amino acids. Germline CDR1 SGHTA, CDR2 FQGNSA. Combining the CDR3 with reference TRBV7-2 and TRBJ1-1 gives the whole variable domain GAGVSQSPSNKVTEKGKDVELRCDPISGHTALYWYRQSLGQGLEFLIYFQGNSAPDKSGLPSDRFSAERTGGSVSTLTIQRTQQEDSAVYLCASRGDRGNLLNTEAFFGQGTRLTVV.